The source of this T cell receptor beta chain is a study of blood T cells in healthy people across ages. This clonotype was observed a handful of times. Using a J-beta primer mix together with a sample-barcoded 5' primer, a second PCR was run for roughly 7 to 12 cycles. TCRdb re-derived calls from the 5' RACE reads in MiXCR, one entry per CDR3 protein. The sample consists of 550,000 to 700,000 distinct CDR3 sequences, 25% to 30% of them appearing once. The CDR3 contains 14 residues. With 3 bases removed from V and 5 bases from J, the gap between germline ends came to 12 bases. Germline CDR1 is KGHDR and CDR2 is SFDVKD.

Sequencing was performed on blood. The chain uses TRBV24-1 and TRBJ2-5; a weak D match, TRBD1 (5 bases). This TCR was recovered from a woman in her 70s in good health. The CDR3 region is CATSDPDTPETQYF. The CDR3 DNA is TGTGCCACCAGTGATCCGGACACTCCCGAGACCCAGTACTTC.